The 4 T cell receptor beta chains presented below share a single source sample, sequenced in a study of regulatory T cells in long-lasting Graves disease. The sample's time point: persistent/refractory GD, antithyroid drugs over 5 years with positive TRAb. The TCR library was prepared using RNA isolated from PBMCs. Investigators prepared the TCR beta libraries by applying iRepertoire HTBI primers and Arm-PCR of CDR3 regions. TCRdb re-called the multiplex PCR reads through MiXCR, storing one row per CDR3 protein. The sample lists a few hundred thousand distinct CDR3 sequences, roughly a quarter occurring once. Material: peripheral blood mononuclear cells (PBMCs), obtained when the disease was refractory, from a patient treated with antithyroid drugs. These receptors came from a female donor with Graves disease.

This clonotype was seen many times. The chain employs TRBV5-1 and TRBJ1-4; tentatively, D is TRBD1 (5 bases). This CDR3 has 15 amino acids. Trimming took 1 base from V and 8 from J, leaving 15 bases between them. Germline V gene lookup returns CDR1 SGHRS and CDR2 YFSETQ. In DNA form, the CDR3 reads TGCGCCAGCAGCTTGAATTCCGGGGGTGGGGAAAAACTGTTTTTT. This translates into CASSLNSGGGEKLFF.

The rearrangement joins TRBV18 to TRBJ2-7, with D possibly being TRBD2 (6 bases). Trimming shortened V by 4 bases and J by 2 bases, and 21 bases separated the two germline ends. In germline, CDR1 is KGHSH, CDR2 LQKENI. This CDR3 is 17 amino acids long. DNA of the CDR3: TGTGCCAGCTCACGGGTGGTGGGGTCGGGGGATACCTACGAGCAGTACTTC. Protein product: CASSRVVGSGDTYEQYF.

This clonotype occurred a few times. The rearrangement links TRBV5-5 to TRBJ2-7; the D is unclear. V shed 4 bases and J shed 2 bases, with 4 bases lying between them. The CDR3 consists of 11 residues. Germline V CDR1 and CDR2: SGHKS, YYEKEE (reference sequence). In nucleotides, the CDR3 is TGTGCCAGCAGCGCAGCCTACGAGCAGTACTTC. The encoded protein is CASSAAYEQYF. Filled out from reference TRBV5-5 and TRBJ2-7, the complete variable domain reads DAGVTQSPTHLIKTRGQQVTLRCSPISGHKSVSWYQQVLGQGPQFIFQYYEKEERGRGNFPDRFSARQFPNYSSELNVNALLLGDSALYLCASSAAYEQYFGPGTRLTVT.

This clonotype was seen at least ten times. The chain carries TRBV12-3 or TRBV12-4 and TRBJ2-7; D remains ambiguous. Trimming removed 5 bases at V and 4 bases at J, with 18 bases between. This CDR3 comprises 15 residues. The CDR3: CASSPRQAKGYEQYF. The CDR3 bases are TGTGCCAGCAGTCCGCGTCAGGCTAAGGGTTACGAGCAGTACTTC.